The 5 T cell receptor beta chains in this list originate from one sample, sequenced in a study of chemoradiotherapy in HPV16-positive cancers. Only in-frame clones appear in the TCRdb table, and some are missing; sequencing was by immunoSEQ multiplex PCR. The table includes tens of thousands of clones, about two thirds detected once. The biological material was taken from a patient who underwent chemoradiotherapy. These receptors came from a human donor with HPV-associated anogenital cancer.

CDR3 nucleotide sequence: TGTGCCAGCAAAACCGGGACAGGGGGTGGCTACACCTTC. Its translation: CASKTGTGGGYTF. The chain combines TRBV6-1 with TRBJ1-2, with 11 bases aligning to TRBD1. The V segment lost 7 bases and the J segment 7 bases; nucleotides outside the gene matches: 5. The germline V gene encodes CDR1 MNHNS and CDR2 SASEGT. CDR3 length: 13 residues.

The chain links TRBV6-5 to TRBJ1-6, with 7 bases fitting TRBD1. V lost 0 bases, J lost 7 bases, and 3 bases stayed unmatched. From germline, CDR1 is MNHEY and CDR2 SVGAGI. This CDR3 region has 15 residues. For the CDR3, the DNA is TGTGCCAGCAGTTACTCCGGGACAGTCAATTCACCCCTCCACTTT. The encoded protein is CASSYSGTVNSPLHF.

V gene TRBV6-1 combines with J gene TRBJ1-6; D gene unclear. Germline V gives CDR1 MNHNS, CDR2 SASEGT. This CDR3 contains 14 residues. Trimming removed 0 bases at V and 6 bases at J, with 6 bases between. CDR3 region: CASSEAGINSPLHF. The CDR3 coding sequence is TGTGCCAGCAGTGAAGCAGGGATTAATTCACCCCTCCACTTT.

The gene calls are TRBV4-2 and TRBJ1-2; D is perhaps TRBD1 (6 bases). Trimming cost V 0 bases and J 3 bases, with 11 bases left between them. The CDR3 covers 15 residues. Germline loops: CDR1 LGHNA, CDR2 YNFKEQ. Here the CDR3 DNA reads TGTGCCAGCAGCCAAGATGGGGGCGTCGACTATGGCTACACCTTC. It codes for CASSQDGGVDYGYTF.

This chain connects TRBV28 to TRBJ1-1, with a tentative D call TRBD1 (5 bases). The CDR3 length is 12 residues. Germline CDR1 MDHEN, CDR2 SYDVKM. Trimming pared 7 bases from V and 10 bases from J, leaving 16 bases between. For the CDR3, the DNA is TGTGCCAGCACCCTTCCTGGGGGAGGAGCTTTCTTT. Its protein product is CASTLPGGGAFF.